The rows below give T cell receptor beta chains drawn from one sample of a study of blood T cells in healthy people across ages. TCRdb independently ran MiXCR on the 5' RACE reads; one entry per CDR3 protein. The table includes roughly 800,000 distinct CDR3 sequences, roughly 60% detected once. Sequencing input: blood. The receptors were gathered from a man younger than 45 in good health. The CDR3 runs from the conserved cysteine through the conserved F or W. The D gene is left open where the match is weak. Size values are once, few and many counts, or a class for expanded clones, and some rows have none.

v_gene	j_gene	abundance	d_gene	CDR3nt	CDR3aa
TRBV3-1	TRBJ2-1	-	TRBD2	TGTGCCAGCAGACCGGGGGGATTTAAACAAGAGACCCAGTTCTTC	CASRPGGFKQETQFF
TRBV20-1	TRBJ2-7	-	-	TGCAGTGCCAGGGCCCAAGTGTCTCGGGAGCAGTACTTC	CSARAQVSREQYF
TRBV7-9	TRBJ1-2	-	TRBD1	TGTGCCAGCGGGACAATTCCGGGACAGGGAGTCTATGGCTACACCTTC	CASGTIPGQGVYGYTF
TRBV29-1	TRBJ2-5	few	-	TGCAGCGCCATCGGACAGCAGCCCGCAAATGGCGTGGCCCAGTACTTC	CSAIGQQPANGVAQYF
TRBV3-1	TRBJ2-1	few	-	TGTGCCAGCAGCCCCCTTTTCTACAATGAGCAGTTCTTC	CASSPLFYNEQFF
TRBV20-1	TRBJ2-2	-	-	TGCAGTGCTAGAGGGGGGACGAAAACCGGGGAGCTGTTTTTT	CSARGGTKTGELFF
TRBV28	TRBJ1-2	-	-	TGTGCCAGCAGTGAGATCTATGGCTACACCTTC	CASSEIYGYTF
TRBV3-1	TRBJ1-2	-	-	TGTGCCAGCAGCTCTCAACGGCAGGGTGGCTATGGCTACACCTTC	CASSSQRQGGYGYTF
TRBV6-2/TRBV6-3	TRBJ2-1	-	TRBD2	TGTGCCAGCAGCGAGCGGGAGGTTGAGCAGTTCTTC	CASSEREVEQFF
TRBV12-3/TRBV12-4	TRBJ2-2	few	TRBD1	TGTGCCAGCAGTTCCGGGACAGAGAACACCGGGGAGCTGTTTTTT	CASSSGTENTGELFF
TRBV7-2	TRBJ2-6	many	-	TGTGCCAGCAGCTTAGGGGGTACTGGGGCCAACGTCCTGACTTTC	CASSLGGTGANVLTF
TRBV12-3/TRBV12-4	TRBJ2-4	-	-	TGTGCCAGCAGTTTACGGGGGGCCAGCTTGGACATTCAGTACTTC	CASSLRGASLDIQYF
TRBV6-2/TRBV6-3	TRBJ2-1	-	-	TGTGCCTGCAGTTACCCCTGGGGTGAGCAGTTCTTC	CACSYPWGEQFF
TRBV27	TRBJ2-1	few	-	TGTGCCAGCAGTCCGACCGCAAATGAGCAGTTCTTC	CASSPTANEQFF
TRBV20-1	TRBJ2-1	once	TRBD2	TGCAGTGCCCCGGTGTTAGCGGGACGGTACAATGAGCAGTTCTTC	CSAPVLAGRYNEQFF
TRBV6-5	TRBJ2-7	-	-	TGTGCCAGCAGTTACTCGATCTCGCAGGGCTACGAGCAGTACTTC	CASSYSISQGYEQYF
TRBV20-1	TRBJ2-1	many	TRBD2	TGCAGTGCTGCAATAACTAGCGGATCCTACAATGAGCAGTTCTTC	CSAAITSGSYNEQFF
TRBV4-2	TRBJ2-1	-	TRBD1	TGTGCCAGCAGCGCCCCCGGGACAGAAGAATACAATGAGCAGTTCTTC	CASSAPGTEEYNEQFF
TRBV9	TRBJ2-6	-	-	TGTGCCAGCAGCGTAGTATCGTTTCTCTCTGGGGCCAACGTCCTGACTTTC	CASSVVSFLSGANVLTF
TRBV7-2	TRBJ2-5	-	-	TGTGCCAGCAGGTTCCAGGGAGAGGAGACCCAGTACTTC	CASRFQGEETQYF
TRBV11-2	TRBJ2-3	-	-	TGTGCCAGCAGCCGAGCCGAAAGCACAGATACGCAGTATTTT	CASSRAESTDTQYF
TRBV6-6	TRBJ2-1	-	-	TGTGCCAGCAGGGGGGACGTCAATGAGCAGTTCTTC	CASRGDVNEQFF
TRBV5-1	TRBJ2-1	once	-	TGCGCCAGCAGCTTGGAACGGCTCTACAATGAGCAGTTCTTC	CASSLERLYNEQFF
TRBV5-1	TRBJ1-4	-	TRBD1	TGCGCCAGCAGCCTACGGACAGGGCAAAATGAAAAACTGTTTTTT	CASSLRTGQNEKLFF
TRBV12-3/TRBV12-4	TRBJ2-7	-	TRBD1	TGTGCCAGCAGTTTAGACAGGGGAGCCTACGAGCAGTACTTC	CASSLDRGAYEQYF
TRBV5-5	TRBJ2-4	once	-	TGTGCCAGCAGCTTGGCCGGGGGGACAGCAAACATTCAGTACTTC	CASSLAGGTANIQYF
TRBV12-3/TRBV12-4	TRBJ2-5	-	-	TGTGCCAGCAGAATCACGGGCCAAGAGACCCAGTACTTC	CASRITGQETQYF
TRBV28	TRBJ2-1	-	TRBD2	TGTGCCAGCAGTCCCCGGCGGGAGTACAATGAGCAGTTCTTC	CASSPRREYNEQFF
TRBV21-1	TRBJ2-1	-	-	TGTGCCAGCAGCAAGAGTCTCCTAAAAAATGAGCAGTTCTTC	CASSKSLLKNEQFF
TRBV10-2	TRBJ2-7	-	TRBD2	TGCGCCAGCAGTGCCTTACTAGCGGGGGGGTACAATGAGCAGTACTTC	CASSALLAGGYNEQYF
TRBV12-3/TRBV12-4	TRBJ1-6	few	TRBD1	TGTGCCAGCGGGACAGGGGGTTCACCCCTCCACTTT	CASGTGGSPLHF
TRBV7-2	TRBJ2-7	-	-	TGTGCCAGCAGCTTAGCGATTGGCGAGCAGTACTTC	CASSLAIGEQYF
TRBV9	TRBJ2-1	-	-	TGTGCCAGCAGCGCCTTTAAACTGGCCCCGGGAGAGCAGTTCTTC	CASSAFKLAPGEQFF
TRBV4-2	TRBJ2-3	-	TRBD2	TGTGCCAGCAGCCTAACGCCGACTAGCGGGAGGGATACGCAGTATTTT	CASSLTPTSGRDTQYF
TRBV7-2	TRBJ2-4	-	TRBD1	TGTGCCAGCAGCCCAGGGGGCGGGGTTGATATTCAGTACTTC	CASSPGGGVDIQYF
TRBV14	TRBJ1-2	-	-	TGTGCCAGCAGCCAAAACCCCTACGACTACACCTTC	CASSQNPYDYTF
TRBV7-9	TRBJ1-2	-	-	TGTGCCAGCAGCTTGGGTAGTGGCTCGGGCGGCTACACCTTC	CASSLGSGSGGYTF
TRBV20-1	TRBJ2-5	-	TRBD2	TGCAGTGCGGGTGGGGGGACTAGGGTTTTCGAAGAGACCCAGTACTTC	CSAGGGTRVFEETQYF
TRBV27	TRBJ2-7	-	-	TGTGCCAGCAGGCTCCGTTTAGGGGATCCCGGCGAGCAGTACTTC	CASRLRLGDPGEQYF
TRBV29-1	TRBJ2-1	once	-	TGCAGCGTTGAAGGGGCAGCGGATGAGCAGTTCTTC	CSVEGAADEQFF
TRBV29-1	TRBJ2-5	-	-	TGCAGCGTTTCCGGACAGCCAGAGACCCAGTACTTC	CSVSGQPETQYF
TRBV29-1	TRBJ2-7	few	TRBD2	TGCAGCGTTGCGGTAAGCGGGGGGAGCGACGAGCAGTACTTC	CSVAVSGGSDEQYF
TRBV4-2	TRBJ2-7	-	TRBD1	TGTGCCAGCAGCCAAGTCGACAGGGCCTACGAGCAGTACTTC	CASSQVDRAYEQYF
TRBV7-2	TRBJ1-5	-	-	TGTGCCAGCAGCTTAGTACAGGAAAACATACAGCCCCAGCATTTT	CASSLVQENIQPQHF
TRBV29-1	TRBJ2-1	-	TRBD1	TGCAGCGTTGAAGGGGGACAGGGGACACCCTACAATGAGCAGTTCTTC	CSVEGGQGTPYNEQFF
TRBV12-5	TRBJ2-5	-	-	TGTGCTAGTGGCCCCGTCAATAAGAGGAGCGCTTGGGGAGAGACCCAGTACTTC	CASGPVNKRSAWGETQYF
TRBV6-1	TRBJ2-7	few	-	TGTGCCAGCAGTGTAGTAACAGGGTTCGAGCAGTACTTC	CASSVVTGFEQYF